The entry that follows covers one TCR beta chain sequence. Clones were sequenced by immunoSEQ multiplex PCR, and TCRdb holds only the in-frame ones, with some missing. In the table there are roughly 75,000 clones, approximately 94% of which are singletons. This record comes from a study of T cell changes during pregnancy in multiple sclerosis. V lost 5 bases to trimming and J lost 0 bases, with 11 bases between them. The CDR3 is 14 amino acids. The germline CDR1 and CDR2 sequences are LNHNV and YYDKDF (reference sequence). The sequence was obtained from a female donor in good health, enrolled as a control in a pregnancy study. The material was peripheral blood, obtained after pregnancy. The rearrangement links TRBV15 to TRBJ2-7; possible D gene TRBD1, 6 bases. CDR3 in DNA: TGTGCCACCAGCCGAAACAGGGCCTCCTACGAGCAGTACTTC. It encodes CATSRNRASYEQYF.